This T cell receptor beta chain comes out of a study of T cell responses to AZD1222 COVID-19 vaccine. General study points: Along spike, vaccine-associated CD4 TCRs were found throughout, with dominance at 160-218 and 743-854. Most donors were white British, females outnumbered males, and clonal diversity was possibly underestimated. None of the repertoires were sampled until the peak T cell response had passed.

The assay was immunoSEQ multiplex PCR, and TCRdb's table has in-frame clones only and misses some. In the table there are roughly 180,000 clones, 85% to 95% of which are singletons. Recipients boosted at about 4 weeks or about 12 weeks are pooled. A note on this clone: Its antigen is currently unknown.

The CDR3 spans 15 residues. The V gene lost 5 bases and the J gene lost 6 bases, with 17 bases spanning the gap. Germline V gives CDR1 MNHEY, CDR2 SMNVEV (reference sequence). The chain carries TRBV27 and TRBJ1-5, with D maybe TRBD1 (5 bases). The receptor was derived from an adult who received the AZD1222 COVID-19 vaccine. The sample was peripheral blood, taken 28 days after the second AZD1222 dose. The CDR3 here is CASSAYTRVGQPQHF. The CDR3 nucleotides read TGTGCCAGCAGTGCCTACACCAGGGTTGGTCAGCCCCAGCATTTT.